What follows is one T cell receptor (beta chain) and its context. CDR3 size: 14 residues. In germline, CDR1 is SNHLY, CDR2 FYNNEI. Germline trimming cut 5 bases from V and 2 bases from J; bases unmatched to any gene: 4. Sequencing used immunoSEQ multiplex PCR; TCRdb keeps in-frame clones, though not all of them. The repertoire consists of some 360,000 clones, with around 87% occurring once and the leading ten covering 2% to 2.5%. This sample is part of a study of blood T cell repertoires in COVID-19. Whole-study context: The United States, Italy and Spain provided the acute and convalescent COVID-19 samples.

Followed longitudinally, the Seattle patients had been enrolled during active infection. This chain links TRBV2 with TRBJ2-3; 7 nucleotides line up with TRBD2. The sequencing sample was made of peripheral blood. This sequence originates from an older woman with COVID-19, enrolled during active disease. The DNA of the CDR3 is TGTGCCAGCAGTATGCGGGGGAACACAGATACGCAGTATTTT. As protein: CASSMRGNTDTQYF.